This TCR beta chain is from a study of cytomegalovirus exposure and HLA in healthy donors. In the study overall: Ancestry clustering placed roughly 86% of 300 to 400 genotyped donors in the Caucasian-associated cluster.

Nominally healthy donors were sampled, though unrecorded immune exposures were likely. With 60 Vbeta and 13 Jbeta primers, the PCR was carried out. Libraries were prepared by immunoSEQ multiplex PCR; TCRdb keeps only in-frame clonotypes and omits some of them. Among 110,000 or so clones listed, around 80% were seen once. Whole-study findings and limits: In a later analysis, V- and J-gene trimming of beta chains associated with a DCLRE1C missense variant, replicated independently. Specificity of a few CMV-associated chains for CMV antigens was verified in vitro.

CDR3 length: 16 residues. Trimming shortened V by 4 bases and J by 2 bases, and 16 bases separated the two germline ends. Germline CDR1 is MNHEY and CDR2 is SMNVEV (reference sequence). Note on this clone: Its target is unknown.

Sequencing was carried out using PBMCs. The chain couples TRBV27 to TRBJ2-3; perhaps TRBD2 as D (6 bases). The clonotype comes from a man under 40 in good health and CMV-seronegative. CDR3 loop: CASSSSGPGSTDTQYF. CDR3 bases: TGTGCCAGCAGTTCAAGCGGGCCCGGTTCCACAGATACGCAGTATTTT.